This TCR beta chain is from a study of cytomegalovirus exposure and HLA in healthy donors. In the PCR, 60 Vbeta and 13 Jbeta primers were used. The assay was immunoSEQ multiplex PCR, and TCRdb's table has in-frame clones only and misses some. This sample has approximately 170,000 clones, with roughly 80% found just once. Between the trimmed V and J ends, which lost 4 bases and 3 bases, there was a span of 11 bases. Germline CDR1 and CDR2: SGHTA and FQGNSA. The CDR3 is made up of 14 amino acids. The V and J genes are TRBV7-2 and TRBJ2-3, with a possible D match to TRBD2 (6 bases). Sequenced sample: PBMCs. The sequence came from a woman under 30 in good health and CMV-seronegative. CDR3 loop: CASSSSRGTDTQYF. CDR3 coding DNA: TGTGCCAGCAGCTCCTCCCGGGGGACAGATACGCAGTATTTT.